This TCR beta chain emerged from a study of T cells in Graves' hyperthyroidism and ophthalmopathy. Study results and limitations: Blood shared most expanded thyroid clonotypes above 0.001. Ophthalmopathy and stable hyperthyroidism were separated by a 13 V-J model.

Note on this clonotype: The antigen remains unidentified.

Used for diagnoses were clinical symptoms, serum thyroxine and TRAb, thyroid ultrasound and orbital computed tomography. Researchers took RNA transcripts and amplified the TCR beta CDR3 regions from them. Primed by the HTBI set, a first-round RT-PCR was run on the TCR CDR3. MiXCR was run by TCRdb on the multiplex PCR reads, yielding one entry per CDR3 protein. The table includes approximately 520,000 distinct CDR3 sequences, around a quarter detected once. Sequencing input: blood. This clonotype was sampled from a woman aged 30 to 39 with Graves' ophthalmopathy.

This CDR3 is CSVETTGTKNTEAFF. DNA for the CDR3: TGCAGCGTCGAAACTACCGGGACAAAGAACACTGAAGCTTTCTTT. The chain is built from TRBV29-1 and TRBJ1-1; TRBD1 is a possible D gene (6 bases). Germline values: CDR1 SQVTM, CDR2 ANQGSEA. CDR3 size: 15 residues. V was pared by 6 bases and J by 1 base, with 18 bases between.